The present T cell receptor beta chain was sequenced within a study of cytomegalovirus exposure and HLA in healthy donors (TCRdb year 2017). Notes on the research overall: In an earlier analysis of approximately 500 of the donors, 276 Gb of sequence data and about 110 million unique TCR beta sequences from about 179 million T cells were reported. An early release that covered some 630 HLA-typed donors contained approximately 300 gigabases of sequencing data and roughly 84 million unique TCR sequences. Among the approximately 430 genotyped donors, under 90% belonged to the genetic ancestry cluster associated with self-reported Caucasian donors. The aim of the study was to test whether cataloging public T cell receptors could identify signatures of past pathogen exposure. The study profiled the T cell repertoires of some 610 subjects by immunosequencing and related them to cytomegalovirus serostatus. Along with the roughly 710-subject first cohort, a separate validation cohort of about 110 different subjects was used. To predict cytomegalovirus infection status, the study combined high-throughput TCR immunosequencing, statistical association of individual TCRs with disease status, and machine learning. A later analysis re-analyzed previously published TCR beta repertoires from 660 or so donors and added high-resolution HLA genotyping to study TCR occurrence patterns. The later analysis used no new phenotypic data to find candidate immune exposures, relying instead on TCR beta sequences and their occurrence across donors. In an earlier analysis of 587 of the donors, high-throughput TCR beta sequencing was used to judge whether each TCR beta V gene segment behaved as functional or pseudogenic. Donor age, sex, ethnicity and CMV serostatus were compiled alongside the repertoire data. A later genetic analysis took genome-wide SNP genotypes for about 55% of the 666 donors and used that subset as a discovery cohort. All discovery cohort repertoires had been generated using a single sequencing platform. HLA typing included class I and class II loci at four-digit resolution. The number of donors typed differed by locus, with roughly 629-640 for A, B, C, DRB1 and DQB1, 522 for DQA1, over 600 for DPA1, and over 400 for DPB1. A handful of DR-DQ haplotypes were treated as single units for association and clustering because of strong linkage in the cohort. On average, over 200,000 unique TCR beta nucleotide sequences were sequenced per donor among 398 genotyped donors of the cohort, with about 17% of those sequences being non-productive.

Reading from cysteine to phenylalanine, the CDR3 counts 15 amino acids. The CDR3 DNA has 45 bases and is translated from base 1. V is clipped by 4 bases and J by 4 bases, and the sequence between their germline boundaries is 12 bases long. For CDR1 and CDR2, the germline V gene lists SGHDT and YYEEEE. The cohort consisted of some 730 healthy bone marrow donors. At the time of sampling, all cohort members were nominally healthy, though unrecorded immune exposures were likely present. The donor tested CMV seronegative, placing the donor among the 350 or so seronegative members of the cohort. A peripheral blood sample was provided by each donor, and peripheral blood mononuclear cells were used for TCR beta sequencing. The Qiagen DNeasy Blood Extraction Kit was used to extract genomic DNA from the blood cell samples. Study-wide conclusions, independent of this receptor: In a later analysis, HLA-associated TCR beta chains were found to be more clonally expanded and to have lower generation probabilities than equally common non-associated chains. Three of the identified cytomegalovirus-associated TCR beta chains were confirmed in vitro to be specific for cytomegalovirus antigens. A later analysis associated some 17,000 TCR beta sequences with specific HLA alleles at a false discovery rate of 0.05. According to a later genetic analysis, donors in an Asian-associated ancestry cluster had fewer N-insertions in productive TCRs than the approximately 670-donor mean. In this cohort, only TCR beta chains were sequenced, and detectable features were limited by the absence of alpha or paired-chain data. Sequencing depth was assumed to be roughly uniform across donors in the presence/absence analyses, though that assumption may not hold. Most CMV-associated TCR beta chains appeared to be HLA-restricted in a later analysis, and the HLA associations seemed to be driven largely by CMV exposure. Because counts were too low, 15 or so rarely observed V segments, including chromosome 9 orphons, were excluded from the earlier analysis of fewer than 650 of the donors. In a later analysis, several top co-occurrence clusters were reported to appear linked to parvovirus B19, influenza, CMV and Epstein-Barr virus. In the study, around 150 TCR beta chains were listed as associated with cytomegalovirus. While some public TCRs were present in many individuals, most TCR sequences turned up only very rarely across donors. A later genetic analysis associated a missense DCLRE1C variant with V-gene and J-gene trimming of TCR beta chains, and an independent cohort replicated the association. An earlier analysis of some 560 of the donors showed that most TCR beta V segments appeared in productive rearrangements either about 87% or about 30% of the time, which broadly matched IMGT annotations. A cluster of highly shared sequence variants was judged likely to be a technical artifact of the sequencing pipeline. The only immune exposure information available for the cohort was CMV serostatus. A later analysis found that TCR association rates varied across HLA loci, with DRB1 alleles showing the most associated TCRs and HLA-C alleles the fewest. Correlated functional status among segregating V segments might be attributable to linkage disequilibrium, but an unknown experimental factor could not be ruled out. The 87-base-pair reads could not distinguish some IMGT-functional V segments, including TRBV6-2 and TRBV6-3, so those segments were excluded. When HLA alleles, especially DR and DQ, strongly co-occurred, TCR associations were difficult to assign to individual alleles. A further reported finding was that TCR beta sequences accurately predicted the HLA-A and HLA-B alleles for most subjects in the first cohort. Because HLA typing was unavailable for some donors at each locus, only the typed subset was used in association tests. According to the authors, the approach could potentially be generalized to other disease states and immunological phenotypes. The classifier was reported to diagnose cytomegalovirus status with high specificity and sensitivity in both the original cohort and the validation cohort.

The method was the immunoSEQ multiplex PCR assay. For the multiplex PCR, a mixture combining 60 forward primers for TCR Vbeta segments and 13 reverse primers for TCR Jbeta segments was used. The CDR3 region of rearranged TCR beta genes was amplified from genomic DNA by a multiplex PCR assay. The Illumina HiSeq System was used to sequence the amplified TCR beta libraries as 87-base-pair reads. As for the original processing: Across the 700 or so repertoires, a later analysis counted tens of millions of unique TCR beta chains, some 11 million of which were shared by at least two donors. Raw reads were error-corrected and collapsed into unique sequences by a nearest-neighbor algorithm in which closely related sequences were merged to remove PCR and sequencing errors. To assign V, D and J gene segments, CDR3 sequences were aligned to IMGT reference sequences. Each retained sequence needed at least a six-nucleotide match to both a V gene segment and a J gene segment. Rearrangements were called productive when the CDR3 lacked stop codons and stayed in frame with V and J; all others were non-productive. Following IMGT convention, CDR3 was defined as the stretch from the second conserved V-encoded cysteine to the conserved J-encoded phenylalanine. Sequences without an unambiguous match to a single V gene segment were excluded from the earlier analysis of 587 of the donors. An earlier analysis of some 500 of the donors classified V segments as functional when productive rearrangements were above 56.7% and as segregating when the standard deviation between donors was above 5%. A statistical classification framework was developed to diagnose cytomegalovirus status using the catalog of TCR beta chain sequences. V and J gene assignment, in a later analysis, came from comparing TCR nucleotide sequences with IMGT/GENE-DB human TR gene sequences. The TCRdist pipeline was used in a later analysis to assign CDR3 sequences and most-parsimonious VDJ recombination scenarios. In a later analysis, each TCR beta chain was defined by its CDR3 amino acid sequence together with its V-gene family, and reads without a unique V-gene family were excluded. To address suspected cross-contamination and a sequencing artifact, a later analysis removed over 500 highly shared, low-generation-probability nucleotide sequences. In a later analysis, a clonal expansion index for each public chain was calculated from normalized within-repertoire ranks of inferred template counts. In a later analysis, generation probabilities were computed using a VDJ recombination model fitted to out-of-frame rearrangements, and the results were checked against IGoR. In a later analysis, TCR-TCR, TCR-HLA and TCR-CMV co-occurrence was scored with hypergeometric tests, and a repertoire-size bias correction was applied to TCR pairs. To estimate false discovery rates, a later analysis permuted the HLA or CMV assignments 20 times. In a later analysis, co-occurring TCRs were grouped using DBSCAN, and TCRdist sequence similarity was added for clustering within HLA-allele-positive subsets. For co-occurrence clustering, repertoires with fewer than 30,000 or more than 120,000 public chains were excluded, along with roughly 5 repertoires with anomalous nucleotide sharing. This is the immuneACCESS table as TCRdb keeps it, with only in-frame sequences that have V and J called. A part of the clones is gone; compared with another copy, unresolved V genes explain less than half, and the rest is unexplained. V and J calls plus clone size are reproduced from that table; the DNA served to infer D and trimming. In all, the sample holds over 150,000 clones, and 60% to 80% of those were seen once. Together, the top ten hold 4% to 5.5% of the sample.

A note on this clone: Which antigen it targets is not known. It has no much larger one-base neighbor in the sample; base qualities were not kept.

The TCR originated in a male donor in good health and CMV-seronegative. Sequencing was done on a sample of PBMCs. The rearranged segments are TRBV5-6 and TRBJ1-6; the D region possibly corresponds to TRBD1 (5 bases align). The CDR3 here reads CASSRDGGYNSPLHF. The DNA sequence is TGTGCCAGCAGCCGGGATGGGGGGTATAATTCACCCCTCCACTTT.